A single T cell receptor (beta chain) is shown here with its context. What it recognizes is unknown. The sample comes from a study of response to subunit inactivated influenza vaccine. Trimming pared 0 bases from V and 3 bases from J, leaving 7 bases between. Looked up from germline, CDR1 is LGHDT and CDR2 is YNNKEL (reference sequence). This CDR3 contains 14 residues. Whole-study results and caveats: Each seasonal influenza vaccination, the authors suggested, recruits few new T cells.

TCRdb analysed the RT-PCR reads with MiXCR anew, one entry per CDR3 protein. The profile covers about 610,000 distinct CDR3 sequences, with around 15% appearing a single time and over 8.5% taken by the ten largest. The sequence derives from a man aged 45-65 years who received an inactivated influenza vaccine. Sequencing was performed on PBMCs from blood, taken 12 days after vaccination. The rearrangement links TRBV3-1 to TRBJ2-3; D gene ambiguous. In DNA, the CDR3 is TGTGCCAGCAGCCAAGAACTCTCAACAGATACGCAGTATTTT. Amino acid sequence: CASSQELSTDTQYF.